This T cell receptor (beta chain) derives from a study of blood T cell repertoires in COVID-19. This CDR3 has 13 amino acids. Germline V lookup: CDR1 SQVTM, CDR2 ANQGSEA. V shed 5 bases and J 7 bases; nucleotides not matched to a gene: 6. Generated by immunoSEQ multiplex PCR, the TCRdb table keeps only in-frame clones and is missing some. This sample has 25,000 to 30,000 clones; approximately 77% occur once, and the top ten carry less than 15%. The source of this sequence is an older man with active or convalescent COVID-19. Sequencing was carried out using peripheral blood. This chain connects TRBV29-1 to TRBJ2-1; 9 bases line up with TRBD1. The DNA of the CDR3 is TGCAGCGTTAAACAGGGGGCTGGTAATGAGCAGTTCTTC. Its protein product is CSVKQGAGNEQFF.